Included here is one T cell receptor beta chain sequence, with context. V lost 4 bases to trimming and J lost 8 bases; unmatched junction nucleotides: 16. The germline gives CDR1 SGHVS, CDR2 FQNEAQ. The CDR3 is 17 amino acids. These data come from a study of T cell responses to AZD1222 COVID-19 vaccine. Here immunoSEQ multiplex PCR was the method, and the copy in TCRdb shows in-frame clones only, minus some. The top ten clones hold around 7.9% of a sample with 200,000 or so clones, about 90% of them seen once. The clonotype was recovered from an adult in good health. This rearrangement joins TRBV7-8 to TRBJ2-1; 8 bases are shared with TRBD2. Sequencing was performed on peripheral blood, taken on day 0 of AZD1222 vaccination. This chain's CDR3 is CASSSSYSRGVRDEQFF. Written as DNA, the CDR3 is TGTGCCAGCAGCTCCTCCTACTCGCGGGGGGTGAGGGATGAGCAGTTCTTC.